What follows are 30 T cell receptor beta chains derived from one specimen sequenced in a study of blood T cell repertoires in COVID-19. Measured with immunoSEQ multiplex PCR; TCRdb has only the in-frame clones, and not every one. The sample has under 200,000 clones; around 80% are singletons. Sequenced: PBMCs or T cells enriched from blood (not recorded which). The source is a man aged 50-59 years who had recovered from COVID-19.

The CDR3 region has the DNA TGTGCCAGCAGTGATCCCTCGGACAATACTGAAGCTTTCTTT. Amino acids: CASSDPSDNTEAFF. This rearrangement joins TRBV2 to TRBJ1-1; possible D gene TRBD1, 5 bases. This CDR3 is built from 14 residues. Germline-derived CDR1 and CDR2 are SNHLY and FYNNEI. The ends were cut back, 3 bases at V and 5 bases at J, with 13 bases in the middle.

This chain joins TRBV7-3 and TRBJ2-1, with TRBD1 identical over 8 bases. After removal of 2 bases from V and 4 bases from J, the junction contained 4 bases not matched to a gene. The germline CDR1 and CDR2 sequences are SGHTA and FQGTGA. The CDR3 runs to 15 residues. The CDR3 sequence is CASSLEQGDYNEQFF. The CDR3, as DNA: TGTGCCAGCAGCTTAGAACAGGGGGATTACAATGAGCAGTTCTTC.

This clone came up once. The genes are TRBV9 and TRBJ2-5, with D possibly matching TRBD2 (5 bases). CDR1 SGDLS and CDR2 YYNGEE come from the germline V gene. The CDR3 runs to 15 residues. The V end lost 4 bases, the J end lost 1 base, and 14 bases lay between the germline ends. CDR3 sequence: CASSPRDYPQETQYF. Here the CDR3 DNA reads TGTGCCAGCAGCCCGCGAGACTACCCCCAAGAGACCCAGTACTTC.

The chain joins TRBV28 to TRBJ1-2, with D possibly being TRBD1 (6 bases). The CDR3 runs to 18 residues. Germline CDR1 MDHEN, CDR2 SYDVKM. V was clipped by 2 bases and J by 0 bases, with 19 bases between them. The CDR3 bases are TGTGCCAGCAGTTTAAGGTTTTGGACAGAAAAGGCTAACTATGGCTACACCTTC. Encoded protein: CASSLRFWTEKANYGYTF.

This sequence joins TRBV2 and TRBJ2-1; the D is unclear. Germline lookup yields CDR1 SNHLY and CDR2 FYNNEI. Trimming cost V 7 bases and J 8 bases, with 6 bases left between them. This CDR3 comprises 10 residues. This CDR3 reads CASNRDEQFF. For the CDR3, the DNA is TGTGCCAGCAACCGGGATGAGCAGTTCTTC.

J is TRBJ2-3 and V is TRBV5-5, with TRBD1 identical over 9 bases. Germline CDR1 is SGHKS and CDR2 is YYEKEE (reference sequence). There are 17 residues in the CDR3. V shed 4 bases and J 1 base; nucleotides not matched to a gene: 10. As DNA, the CDR3 is TGTGCCAGCAGCCCCCCAACGGGACAGGGACGCACAGATACGCAGTATTTT. Protein sequence: CASSPPTGQGRTDTQYF.

The rearrangement links TRBV4-1 to TRBJ2-2; TRBD2 matches 10 bases. With V trimmed by 2 bases and J by 4 bases, 7 bases remained unmatched. The CDR3 loop spans 17 amino acids. CDR1 is MGHRA and CDR2 is YSYEKL in the germline V gene. The DNA for the CDR3 is TGCGCCAGCAGCCAAAAAAGCGGGAGGGAGGGCACCGGGGAGCTGTTTTTT. It encodes CASSQKSGREGTGELFF.

The chain is built from TRBV25-1 and TRBJ1-1, with D uncertain. CDR3 length: 13 residues. Germline V gene lookup returns CDR1 MGHDK and CDR2 SYGVNS. Trimming took 2 bases from V and 5 from J, leaving 9 bases between them. This CDR3 is CASSEMGRTEAFF. The CDR3, as DNA: TGTGCCAGCAGTGAAATGGGGAGAACTGAAGCTTTCTTT. The whole variable domain, filled in from reference TRBV25-1 and TRBJ1-1, reads EADIYQTPRYLVIGTGKKITLECSQTMGHDKMYWYQQDPGMELHLIHYSYGVNSTEKGDLSSESTVSRIRTEHFPLTLESARPSHTSQYLCASSEMGRTEAFFGQGTRLTVV.

The chain joins TRBV5-1 to TRBJ2-7, with 8 bases fitting TRBD1. From germline, CDR1 is SGHRS and CDR2 YFSETQ. The CDR3 loop spans 17 amino acids. The V segment lost 0 bases and the J segment 5 bases; nucleotides outside the gene matches: 13. Here the CDR3 reads CASSLGFQGAISDEQYF. CDR3 nucleotides: TGCGCCAGCAGCTTGGGCTTCCAGGGGGCTATTTCGGACGAGCAGTACTTC.

This rearrangement joins TRBV2 to TRBJ2-6, with unresolved D. This CDR3 has 13 amino acids. Germline CDR1 is SNHLY and CDR2 is FYNNEI. Deletions cut 0 bases from V and 12 bases from J, with 9 bases between. Written as DNA, the CDR3 is TGTGCCAGCAGTGAAGCCGGCCGGGTCGTCCTGACTTTC. Its protein is CASSEAGRVVLTF.

The J gene is TRBJ1-6, the V gene TRBV15; D gene ambiguous. CDR3 size: 13 residues. Germline loops: CDR1 LNHNV, CDR2 YYDKDF (reference sequence). Trimming removed 0 bases from V and 9 bases from J, with 6 bases in between. CDR3 protein: CATSRDNGSPLHF. Written as DNA, the CDR3 is TGTGCCACCAGCAGAGATAACGGTTCACCCCTCCACTTT.

In its sample, this clone was seen a few times. The chain links TRBV19 to TRBJ1-2; no clear D gene. The CDR3 runs 14 residues. The germline V and J ends were trimmed by 5 bases and 7 bases, with 17 bases remaining between them. Germline V lookup: CDR1 LNHDA, CDR2 SQIVND (reference sequence). CDR3 DNA: TGTGCCAGTAGTGGAGACCCACCTTCCTTTGGCTACACCTTC. Protein product: CASSGDPPSFGYTF.

The gene calls are TRBV2 and TRBJ1-5; 11 nucleotides agree with TRBD1. Germline V lookup: CDR1 SNHLY, CDR2 FYNNEI. The V segment lost 5 bases and the J segment 6 bases; nucleotides outside the gene matches: 9. This CDR3 has 16 amino acids. The CDR3 DNA sequence: TGTGCCAGCAGTAGGGACAGGGGGAGTAGCGGTCAGCCCCAGCATTTT. This sequence encodes CASSRDRGSSGQPQHF.

The chain combines TRBV28 with TRBJ2-3; D perhaps matches TRBD1 (6 bases). Trimming stripped 5 bases from V and 6 bases from J, with 15 bases between. The CDR3 spans 14 residues. Germline values: CDR1 MDHEN, CDR2 SYDVKM. The CDR3 spells CASSLTGSADTQYF. The CDR3 nucleotides are TGTGCCAGCAGTCTAACAGGGAGCGCGGATACGCAGTATTTT.

The chain joins TRBV20-1 to TRBJ2-7, with TRBD1 identical over 7 bases. CDR3 length: 14 amino acids. CDR1 is DFQATT and CDR2 is SNEGSKA in the germline V gene (reference sequence). Germline trimming cut 4 bases from V and 2 bases from J; bases unmatched to any gene: 8. The CDR3 nucleotides read TGCAGTGCTACTGAACAGGGGTTTGCCTACGAGCAGTACTTC. Its translation: CSATEQGFAYEQYF.

This chain connects TRBV6-1 to TRBJ1-1; D unclear. The germline V and J ends were trimmed by 2 bases and 1 base, with 5 bases remaining between them. The CDR3 contains 13 residues. In germline, CDR1 is MNHNS, CDR2 SASEGT. CDR3: CASSEYKNTEAFF. CDR3 in DNA: TGTGCCAGCAGTGAATACAAGAACACTGAAGCTTTCTTT.

The V gene is TRBV7-2, the J gene TRBJ1-2; D may be TRBD1 (6 bases). Germline CDR1 reads SGHTA; CDR2 reads FQGNSA. The CDR3 spans 13 residues. V lost 6 bases, J lost 6 bases, and 14 bases lay in between. This CDR3 reads CASSRGRGNGYTF. Here the CDR3 DNA reads TGTGCCAGCAGTCGGGGCAGGGGTAATGGCTACACCTTC.

The chain couples TRBV27 to TRBJ1-1; TRBD1 agrees at 7 bases. This CDR3 region has 17 residues. Germline lookup yields CDR1 MNHEY and CDR2 SMNVEV (reference sequence). V shed 2 bases, J shed 1 base, and the junction held 10 bases outside the gene matches. This CDR3 is CASSLVLDGTENTEAFF. The CDR3 nucleotides read TGTGCCAGCAGTTTAGTCCTCGATGGGACAGAGAACACTGAAGCTTTCTTT.

The chain couples TRBV7-9 to TRBJ2-7, with D possibly TRBD2 on 5 matching bases. Germline V gene sequence: CDR1 SEHNR, CDR2 FQNEAQ (reference sequence). Deletions cut 3 bases from V and 1 base from J, with 7 bases between. The CDR3 is 13 amino acids. The CDR3 here is CASSFGSSYEQYF. In nucleotides, the CDR3 is TGTGCCAGCAGCTTTGGGAGTTCCTACGAGCAGTACTTC.

V and J are TRBV19 and TRBJ1-3, with 7 positions matching TRBD1. CDR3 size: 12 residues. With 6 bases clipped from V and 7 bases from J, the junction kept 3 bases outside the gene matches. CDR1 and CDR2 from the germline V gene are LNHDA and SQIVND (reference sequence). The CDR3: CASRTQGNTIYF. Written as DNA, the CDR3 is TGTGCCAGTAGAACACAGGGGAACACCATATATTTT.

The V gene is TRBV12-3 or TRBV12-4, the J gene TRBJ1-4, with TRBD1 as a possible D gene (6 bases). This CDR3 is 13 amino acids long. V lost 6 bases, J lost 4 bases, and 9 bases lay in between. The CDR3 DNA sequence: TGTGCCAGCAGGGGGGACAATAATGAAAAACTGTTTTTT. Translating it yields CASRGDNNEKLFF.

The gene calls are TRBV29-1 and TRBJ2-7; 10 bases map to TRBD1. The CDR3 is made up of 12 amino acids. Looked up from germline, CDR1 is SQVTM and CDR2 is ANQGSEA. J gave up 5 bases and V 6 bases, and 4 bases lay outside the gene matches. Written as DNA, the CDR3 is TGCAGCGTGGGGACAGGGGTTCACGAGCAGTACTTC. Translated, it gives CSVGTGVHEQYF.

This chain uses TRBV19 with TRBJ1-5; tentative D call: TRBD1 (6 bases). V was pared by 5 bases and J by 3 bases, with 11 bases between. CDR3 length: 14 residues. CDR1 is LNHDA and CDR2 is SQIVND in the germline V gene (reference sequence). CDR3 sequence: CASSPDRFNQPQHF. The CDR3, as DNA: TGTGCCAGTAGTCCGGACAGATTCAATCAGCCCCAGCATTTT.

The chain joins TRBV6-1 to TRBJ2-1; D possibly corresponds to TRBD2 (6 bases). Per germline, CDR1 MNHNS and CDR2 SASEGT. The CDR3 has 16 amino acids. Trimming pared 4 bases from V and 2 bases from J, leaving 15 bases between. The CDR3: CASSVRRTGAYNEQFF. The DNA of the CDR3 is TGTGCCAGCAGTGTTCGGAGGACGGGAGCCTACAATGAGCAGTTCTTC.

The rearrangement links TRBV11-2 to TRBJ2-5; 8 nucleotides agree with TRBD1. Germline values: CDR1 SGHAT, CDR2 FQNNGV. The J segment lost 2 bases and the V segment lost 1 base, leaving 9 bases of the junction unmatched. The CDR3 is 17 residues long. The CDR3 nucleotides read TGTGCCAGCAGCTTAGGAACTAGGACAGGGAAACAAGAGACCCAGTACTTC. Translation: CASSLGTRTGKQETQYF.

The V and J genes are TRBV5-6 and TRBJ1-6; tentatively, D is TRBD1 (5 bases). Germline CDR1 and CDR2: SGHDT and YYEEEE. CDR3 length equals 17 residues. V lost 2 bases to trimming and J lost 7 bases, with 19 bases between them. This chain's CDR3 is CASSFQGGGARNSPLHF. CDR3 bases: TGTGCCAGCAGCTTTCAGGGAGGTGGGGCGAGGAATTCACCCCTCCACTTT.

The rearrangement joins TRBV28 to TRBJ1-1; D uncertain. The CDR3 consists of 11 residues. V lost 5 bases to trimming and J lost 6 bases, with 7 bases between them. Germline CDR1 reads MDHEN; CDR2 reads SYDVKM. The DNA of the CDR3 is TGTGCCAGCAGTGGTGGCCCTGAAGCTTTCTTT. As protein: CASSGGPEAFF.

This clone has more than one count but fewer than ten. The V call is TRBV5-1, the J call TRBJ2-3; D is possibly TRBD2 (7 bases). Trimming cost V 0 bases and J 3 bases, with 20 bases left between them. Germline loops: CDR1 SGHRS, CDR2 YFSETQ. CDR3 size: 18 residues. CDR3 in amino acids: CASSLALSGGSVTDTQYF. CDR3 in DNA: TGCGCCAGCAGCTTGGCCCTATCGGGGGGCAGTGTTACAGATACGCAGTATTTT. Full variable domain (missing parts from reference TRBV5-1 and TRBJ2-3): KAGVTQTPRYLIKTRGQQVTLSCSPISGHRSVSWYQQTPGQGLQFLFEYFSETQRNKGNFPGRFSGRQFSNSRSEMNVSTLELGDSALYLCASSLALSGGSVTDTQYFGPGTRLTVL.

The CDR3 protein is CASSLTYTSYEQYF. The CDR3, as DNA: TGTGCCAGCAGCCTCACCTATACTTCCTACGAGCAGTACTTC. The J gene is TRBJ2-7, the V gene TRBV11-2; D uncertain. The V gene's germline CDR1 is SGHAT and CDR2 FQNNGV. The V gene lost 5 bases and the J gene lost 1 base, with 12 bases spanning the gap. CDR3 length equals 14 residues.

The rearrangement links TRBV11-2 to TRBJ2-3; D gene uncertain. Trimming pared 5 bases from V and 1 base from J, leaving 10 bases between. This CDR3 has 14 amino acids. Germline values: CDR1 SGHAT, CDR2 FQNNGV. The CDR3 reads CASSPLAGTDTQYF. CDR3 DNA: TGTGCCAGCAGCCCCTTGGCGGGCACAGATACGCAGTATTTT. Complete variable domain (other parts from reference TRBV11-2 and TRBJ2-3): EAGVAQSPRYKIIEKRQSVAFWCNPISGHATLYWYQQILGQGPKLLIQFQNNGVVDDSQLPKDRFSAERLKGVDSTLKIQPAKLEDSAVYLCASSPLAGTDTQYFGPGTRLTVL.